This T cell receptor (beta chain) was documented in a study of identical twins. Germline V gene lookup returns CDR1 MNHNY and CDR2 SVGAGI (reference sequence). V gave up 6 bases and J gave up 5 bases, with 8 bases separating them. CDR3 length: 12 amino acids. MiXCR, run by TCRdb on the 5' RACE reads, gives a single entry per CDR3 protein. The repertoire holds a few hundred thousand distinct CDR3 sequences, with approximately 10% as singletons. This clonotype originated in a man in his forties or fifties in good health. J is TRBJ1-5 and V is TRBV6-6, with unresolved D. The material sequenced was memory T cells sorted from blood. DNA of the CDR3: TGTGCCAGCAGATACATGGATCAGCCCCAGCATTTT. This translates into CASRYMDQPQHF.